One sample yielded the 32 T cell receptor beta chains listed below, sequenced in a study of OX40 agonist ivuxolimab in advanced cancers. Profiled with immunoSEQ multiplex PCR; TCRdb holds only in-frame clones, not every one. The sample holds 60,000 to 75,000 clones, 84% seen once. The sequencing used CD4+ or CD8+ T cells sorted from blood, collected in a trial of the OX40 agonist ivuxolimab. Every receptor here comes from an adult with an advanced solid tumor such as melanoma, head and neck, liver or kidney cancer.

The rearrangement links TRBV19 to TRBJ2-4; 9 bases map to TRBD1. V was pared by 7 bases and J by 1 base, with 2 bases of the junction left unmatched. The V gene's germline CDR1 is LNHDA and CDR2 SQIVND (reference sequence). This CDR3 has 14 amino acids. The CDR3 DNA is TGTGCCAGTAAACAGGGGGCGGCCAAAAACATTCAGTACTTC. This translates into CASKQGAAKNIQYF.

This clone was seen once. The chain joins TRBV29-1 to TRBJ1-2, with D perhaps matching TRBD1 (6 bases). The CDR3 is 14 amino acids. Trimming pared 1 base from V and 4 bases from J, leaving 13 bases between. Germline loops: CDR1 SQVTM, CDR2 ANQGSEA. The CDR3 sequence: CSVEGPGEIYGYTF. The CDR3 DNA reads TGCAGCGTTGAAGGTCCAGGGGAAATCTATGGCTACACCTTC.

In this sample, this clone turned up a few times. The rearrangement links TRBV19 to TRBJ1-4; D is perhaps TRBD1 (6 bases). The CDR3 runs 15 residues. Per germline, CDR1 LNHDA and CDR2 SQIVND (reference sequence). The ends were cut back, 4 bases at V and 4 bases at J, with 13 bases in the middle. CDR3 amino acids: CASSRQVFGNEKLFF. Written as DNA, the CDR3 is TGTGCCAGTAGTAGACAGGTTTTCGGTAATGAAAAACTGTTTTTT.

The chain recombines TRBV11-3 with TRBJ2-2; D gene ambiguous. Germline V gene sequence: CDR1 SGHNT, CDR2 YENEEA. Between the trimmed V and J ends, which lost 1 base and 0 bases, there was a span of 15 bases. The CDR3 totals 18 residues. The CDR3 bases are TGTGCCAGCAGCTTAGGTGCTCCGCAGTTTCCGAACACCGGGGAGCTGTTTTTT. It is translated as CASSLGAPQFPNTGELFF.

V usage is TRBV4-2 and J usage is TRBJ2-1, with D tentatively TRBD1 or TRBD2 (6 bases each). The ends were cut back, 4 bases at V and 8 bases at J, with 12 bases in the middle. The CDR3 contains 13 residues. Germline CDR1 is LGHNA and CDR2 is YNFKEQ. The CDR3 is CASSRDGGDEQFF. The CDR3 DNA reads TGTGCCAGCAGCCGTGACGGGGGCGATGAGCAGTTCTTC.

This chain joins TRBV10-3 and TRBJ1-2; D gene uncertain. Germline CDR1 and CDR2: ENHRY and SYGVKD. Trimming removed 6 bases from V and 3 bases from J, with 8 bases in between. The CDR3 totals 12 residues. CDR3 bases: TGTGCCATCAGGTCCCCTGACTATGGCTACACCTTC. It encodes CAIRSPDYGYTF.

The chain employs TRBV4-2 and TRBJ1-1, with D possibly being TRBD1 (6 bases). The V gene lost 4 bases and the J gene lost 0 bases, with 21 bases spanning the gap. CDR1 and CDR2 from the germline V gene are LGHNA and YNFKEQ. The CDR3 runs 18 residues. Here the CDR3 reads CASSLQAFIEGVNTEAFF. In DNA, the CDR3 is TGTGCCAGCAGCCTACAAGCCTTTATCGAGGGGGTGAACACTGAAGCTTTCTTT.

The DNA of the CDR3 is TGTGCCAGCAGCAGGGGGGGCCATGATGAGACCCAGTACTTC. Translation: CASSRGGHDETQYF. The rearrangement links TRBV5-4 to TRBJ2-5, with a possible D match to TRBD2 (7 bases). Germline V lookup: CDR1 SGHNT, CDR2 YYREEE (reference sequence). The V gene lost 4 bases and the J gene lost 5 bases, with 15 bases spanning the gap. The CDR3 runs to 14 residues.

The chain is built from TRBV2 and TRBJ2-1; 12 nucleotides agree with TRBD2. Germline lookup yields CDR1 SNHLY and CDR2 FYNNEI. Trimming at V came to 6 bases and at J to 2 bases, leaving 2 bases not matched to a gene. The CDR3 is 15 amino acids. CDR3 sequence: CASRGLAGAYNEQFF. CDR3 DNA: TGTGCCAGCAGGGGACTAGCGGGCGCCTACAATGAGCAGTTCTTC.

The chain is built from TRBV11-2 and TRBJ2-4; D call uncertain. The CDR3 covers 15 residues. The V end was cut by 2 bases, the J end by 3 bases, with 11 bases between. The germline V gene encodes CDR1 SGHAT and CDR2 FQNNGV. In DNA, the CDR3 is TGTGCCAGCAGCTTAAATTGGCAAAACAAAAACATTCAGTACTTC. As protein: CASSLNWQNKNIQYF.

V and J are TRBV4-1 and TRBJ1-5, with D uncertain. V was pared by 0 bases and J by 2 bases, with 8 bases between. The length of the CDR3 is 15 residues. CDR1 MGHRA and CDR2 YSYEKL come from the germline V gene. The CDR3 sequence is CASSQDLVGNQPQHF. CDR3 nucleotide sequence: TGCGCCAGCAGCCAAGATCTGGTAGGCAATCAGCCCCAGCATTTT.

DNA of the CDR3: TGTGCCAGCAGCTTATCCCCCGGGGAGACCCAGTACTTC. It is translated as CASSLSPGETQYF. The J gene is TRBJ2-5, the V gene TRBV7-3; D is unresolved. The CDR3 runs 13 residues. Trimming removed 2 bases at V and 5 bases at J, with 9 bases between. Germline loops: CDR1 SGHTA, CDR2 FQGTGA. Supplemented by reference TRBV7-3 and TRBJ2-5, the full variable domain reads GAGVSQTPSNKVTEKGKYVELRCDPISGHTALYWYRQSLGQGPEFLIYFQGTGAADDSGLPNDRFFAVRPEGSVSTLKIQRTERGDSAVYLCASSLSPGETQYFGPGTRLLVL.

The chain is built from TRBV4-2 and TRBJ2-3, with D unclear. This CDR3 is 14 amino acids long. With 0 bases removed from V and 5 bases from J, the gap between germline ends came to 9 bases. The V gene's germline CDR1 is LGHNA and CDR2 YNFKEQ. The chain's CDR3 is CASSQEGWEDTQYF. The CDR3 DNA is TGTGCCAGCAGCCAAGAGGGGTGGGAAGATACGCAGTATTTT.

In this sample, this clone turned up once. The chain employs TRBV5-4 and TRBJ2-3; D tentatively fits TRBD1 or TRBD2 (5 bases each). The germline CDR1 and CDR2 sequences are SGHNT and YYREEE (reference sequence). Trimming pared 4 bases from V and 1 base from J, leaving 19 bases between. The CDR3 is 17 residues long. The CDR3 region is CASSPNRPTSRTDTQYF. Here the CDR3 DNA reads TGTGCCAGCAGCCCGAACAGGCCTACTAGTCGCACAGATACGCAGTATTTT.

The sample holds one count of this clone. The chain is built from TRBV5-1 and TRBJ1-1; the D gene is possibly TRBD1 (6 bases). Trimming took 3 bases from V and 8 from J, leaving 17 bases between them. This CDR3 comprises 14 residues. Germline CDR1 is SGHRS and CDR2 is YFSETQ. CDR3 sequence: CASSWVSDSGEAFF. CDR3 coding DNA: TGCGCCAGCAGCTGGGTCTCGGACAGCGGGGAAGCTTTCTTT.

This rearrangement joins TRBV6-6 to TRBJ2-5; the D gene is possibly TRBD2 (5 bases). The germline V gene encodes CDR1 MNHNY and CDR2 SVGAGI (reference sequence). Trimming left V 2 bases short and J 9 bases short, with 19 bases between. This CDR3 has 15 amino acids. The CDR3 spells CASSYMTTLKRAQYF. The CDR3 DNA follows: TGTGCCAGCAGTTACATGACTACCCTCAAAAGGGCCCAGTACTTC.

The chain joins TRBV6-5 to TRBJ1-5; D not resolved. V was clipped by 6 bases and J by 7 bases, with 16 bases between them. CDR3 length: 14 amino acids. Germline V gives CDR1 MNHEY, CDR2 SVGAGI. CDR3 in amino acids: CASSEAGYYQPQHF. For the CDR3, the DNA is TGTGCCAGCAGCGAAGCCGGCTATTACCAGCCCCAGCATTTT.

This clone occurred once. The gene calls are TRBV9 and TRBJ2-7, with D maybe TRBD1 (5 bases). Per germline, CDR1 SGDLS and CDR2 YYNGEE. The CDR3 contains 14 residues. V lost 4 bases and J 0 bases, leaving 11 bases between the germline ends. The CDR3: CASSRTPISYEQYF. CDR3 DNA: TGTGCCAGCAGCAGGACACCAATCTCCTACGAGCAGTACTTC.

The V gene is TRBV14, the J gene TRBJ2-5; 7 bases fit TRBD1. The DNA end is more similar to TRBJ2-7, so the J call may be wrong. This CDR3 is 12 amino acids long. Looked up from germline, CDR1 is SGHDN and CDR2 is FVKESK. Written as DNA, the CDR3 is TGTGCCAGCAGCCAGACAGGGTACGAGCAGTACTTC. Amino acids: CASSQTGYEQYF.

This clone was seen more than once but under ten times. The chain combines TRBV12-5 with TRBJ1-2; 8 nucleotides agree with TRBD1. V lost 3 bases and J lost 4; bases outside the gene matches: 4. The length of the CDR3 is 14 residues. CDR1 is LGHNT, CDR2 FRNRAP, per germline. The CDR3 is CASGFGQGAYGYTF. The CDR3 DNA reads TGTGCTAGTGGTTTTGGGCAGGGGGCCTATGGCTACACCTTC.

The chain couples TRBV2 to TRBJ2-1; 7 bases map to TRBD2. V lost 6 bases, J lost 7 bases, and 15 bases stayed unmatched. Germline V lookup: CDR1 SNHLY, CDR2 FYNNEI. This CDR3 comprises 16 residues. This chain's CDR3 is CASRLGLLRGGNEQFF. The CDR3 DNA reads TGTGCCAGCAGGCTGGGACTATTACGGGGAGGGAATGAGCAGTTCTTC.

The count of this clone is one. The CDR3 loop reads CASSYYPTFSGNTIYF. DNA for the CDR3: TGTGCCAGCAGTTACTACCCGACGTTCTCTGGAAACACCATATATTTT. The V and J genes are TRBV6-5 and TRBJ1-3; D remains unclear. Trimming left V 1 base short and J 0 bases short, with 10 bases between. Per germline, CDR1 MNHEY and CDR2 SVGAGI. The CDR3 spans 16 residues.

This clone came up once. The CDR3 region is CASSPTGQGADTQYF. CDR3 sequence (DNA): TGTGCCAGCAGCCCCACGGGACAGGGCGCAGATACGCAGTATTTT. V gene TRBV2 combines with J gene TRBJ2-3; 9 positions match TRBD1. The V gene's germline CDR1 is SNHLY and CDR2 FYNNEI. V lost 6 bases to trimming and J lost 4 bases; unmatched junction nucleotides: 8. The CDR3 extends over 15 amino acids.

J is TRBJ2-2 and V is TRBV5-5; the D call may be TRBD1 or TRBD2 (6 bases each). Trimming cost V 8 bases and J 5 bases, with 16 bases left between them. This CDR3 is built from 14 residues. The germline V gene encodes CDR1 SGHKS and CDR2 YYEKEE (reference sequence). The CDR3 nucleotides read TGTGCCAGGGGCCCAGGGGAGGAAACCGGGGAGCTGTTTTTT. Its translation: CARGPGEETGELFF.

This rearrangement joins TRBV27 to TRBJ1-3; TRBD1 is a possible D gene (5 bases). V was cut by 3 bases and J by 0 bases, with 15 bases left in between. Germline CDR1 reads MNHEY; CDR2 reads SMNVEV (reference sequence). The CDR3 is 17 residues long. The CDR3 DNA follows: TGTGCCAGCAGTTTCCTTCCTCCAGGGTCCTCTGGAAACACCATATATTTT. Translating gives CASSFLPPGSSGNTIYF.

The chain joins TRBV18 to TRBJ2-7; 10 bases are a match to TRBD2. Germline CDR1 reads KGHSH; CDR2 reads LQKENI. The trim removed 3 bases at V and 5 bases at J, leaving 16 bases unmatched. This CDR3 is built from 18 residues. This chain's CDR3 is CASSPVLAGAEKGDEQYF. The CDR3 coding sequence is TGTGCCAGCTCACCGGTCCTAGCGGGAGCCGAAAAAGGGGACGAGCAGTACTTC. Variable domain in full (rest from reference TRBV18 and TRBJ2-7): NAGVMQNPRHLVRRRGQEARLRCSPMKGHSHVYWYRQLPEEGLKFMVYLQKENIIDESGMPKERFSAEFPKEGPSILRIQQVVRGDSAAYFCASSPVLAGAEKGDEQYFGPGTRLTVT.

This clone has more than one count but fewer than ten. The chain carries TRBV7-9 and TRBJ2-7, with D possibly matching TRBD1 (6 bases). The CDR3 sequence is 15 residues long. CDR1 is SEHNR and CDR2 is FQNEAQ in the germline V gene (reference sequence). V was pared by 6 bases and J by 3 bases, with 18 bases between. The CDR3 DNA is TGTGCCAGCAGTTCACAGGGATCCATAAGCTACGAGCAGTACTTC. It encodes CASSSQGSISYEQYF. Full variable domain (rest looked up from reference TRBV7-9 and TRBJ2-7): DTGVSQNPRHKITKRGQNVTFRCDPISEHNRLYWYRQTLGQGPEFLTYFQNEAQLEKSRLLSDRFSAERPKGSFSTLEIQRTEQGDSAMYLCASSSQGSISYEQYFGPGTRLTVT.

The chain joins TRBV30 to TRBJ1-5, with 11 bases matching TRBD1. The J segment lost 5 bases and the V segment lost 2 bases, leaving 8 bases of the junction unmatched. Germline CDR1 GTSNPN, CDR2 SVGIG (reference sequence). The CDR3 spans 16 residues. The CDR3 region has the DNA TGTGCCTGGAGTTCAGATCGGGACAGGGGGTATCAGCCCCAGCATTTT. Its protein is CAWSSDRDRGYQPQHF.

The rearrangement uses TRBV11-3 and TRBJ1-4, with D hard to call. The CDR3 consists of 15 residues. Germline CDR1 reads SGHNT; CDR2 reads YENEEA. Trimming removed 5 bases from V and 8 bases from J, with 18 bases in between. CDR3 in amino acids: CASSALGGRAEKLFF. Here the CDR3 DNA reads TGTGCCAGCAGCGCCCTGGGAGGGAGGGCCGAAAAACTGTTTTTT.

The chain links TRBV7-2 to TRBJ2-3, with a weak D call TRBD1 (6 bases). The CDR3 totals 14 residues. Germline V CDR1 and CDR2: SGHTA, FQGNSA. V lost 5 bases, J lost 0 bases, and 9 bases lay in between. The CDR3 loop is CASSQGTSTDTQYF. The DNA of the CDR3 is TGTGCCAGCAGCCAGGGGACAAGCACAGATACGCAGTATTTT.

Only one count was recorded for this clone. The chain recombines TRBV18 with TRBJ2-6; unclear D gene. The V gene's germline CDR1 is KGHSH and CDR2 LQKENI. The CDR3 loop spans 14 amino acids. Trimming shortened V by 3 bases and J by 0 bases, and 3 bases separated the two germline ends. The CDR3 protein is CASSPTSGANVLTF. As DNA, the CDR3 is TGTGCCAGCTCACCGACCTCTGGGGCCAACGTCCTGACTTTC.

J is TRBJ2-5 and V is TRBV7-9; 9 nucleotides agree with TRBD1. Per the germline V gene, CDR1 is SEHNR and CDR2 is FQNEAQ (reference sequence). CDR3 size: 18 residues. Germline trimming cut 6 bases from V and 7 bases from J; bases unmatched to any gene: 21. The DNA of the CDR3 is TGTGCCAGCAGTTCCAATCCCAGTCCGGGACAGGGCCCAAGGACCCAGTACTTC. As protein: CASSSNPSPGQGPRTQYF.